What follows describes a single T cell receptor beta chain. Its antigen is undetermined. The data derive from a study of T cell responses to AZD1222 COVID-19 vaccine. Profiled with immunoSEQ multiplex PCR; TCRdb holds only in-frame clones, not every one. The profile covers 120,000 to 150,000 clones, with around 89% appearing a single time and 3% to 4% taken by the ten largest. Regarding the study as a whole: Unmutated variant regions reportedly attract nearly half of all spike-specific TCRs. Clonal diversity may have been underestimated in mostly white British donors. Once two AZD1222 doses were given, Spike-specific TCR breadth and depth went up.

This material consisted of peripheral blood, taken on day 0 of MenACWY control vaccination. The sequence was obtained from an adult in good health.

The CDR3 DNA reads TGTGCCAGCAGTGCCGACTCCTACGAGCAGTACTTC. Protein sequence: CASSADSYEQYF. The chain combines TRBV27 with TRBJ2-7, with D hard to call. The length of the CDR3 is 12 residues. The germline V gene encodes CDR1 MNHEY and CDR2 SMNVEV (reference sequence). V dropped 5 bases and J dropped 0 bases, with 5 bases sitting between them.